The entry below gives a single T cell receptor beta chain sequence along with its context. Its antigen is undetermined. These data come from a study of T cells in localized non-small cell lung cancer. Points from the study as a whole: Longer overall survival accompanied higher blood T cell density. One tumor region alone was sequenced, and heterogeneity therefore remains possible. Compared with tumor, uninvolved adjacent lung displayed greater T cell clonality, ranking highest overall. Adjacent lung had a median around 60 of the 100 largest tumor clones.

The assay was immunoSEQ multiplex PCR, and TCRdb's table has in-frame clones only and misses some. The sample records some 1,900 clones, roughly a quarter being singletons. This CDR3 is built from 16 residues. V lost 0 bases to trimming and J lost 4 bases; unmatched junction nucleotides: 9. Germline-derived CDR1 and CDR2 are SGHRS and YFSETQ. This chain uses TRBV5-1 with TRBJ2-5; TRBD1 aligns across 7 bases. The specimen was lung tumor tissue, collected before any cancer treatment. This clonotype originated in a female donor over 55 with stage II squamous cell lung carcinoma. CDR3 DNA: TGCGCCAGCAGCTTGGGACAGGGTTTTGTGGGAGAGACCCAGTACTTC. Protein sequence: CASSLGQGFVGETQYF. Filled out from reference TRBV5-1 and TRBJ2-5, the complete variable domain reads KAGVTQTPRYLIKTRGQQVTLSCSPISGHRSVSWYQQTPGQGLQFLFEYFSETQRNKGNFPGRFSGRQFSNSRSEMNVSTLELGDSALYLCASSLGQGFVGETQYFGPGTRLLVL.